Following are 22 T cell receptor beta chains from one sample sequenced in a study of monozygotic twins with inflammatory bowel disease. TCRdb re-called the 5' RACE reads; every CDR3 protein appears as one record, without DNA. The clone table shows fewer than 150,000 distinct CDR3 sequences, with the ten largest holding 2% to 3%. The sequenced material came from blood. The origin of the receptors is a human donor with ulcerative colitis or Crohn's disease, or a healthy co-twin of an affected twin (not recorded which).

J is TRBJ1-6 and V is TRBV25-1; TCRdb's D call, TRBD1, is unchecked because there is no DNA. The CDR3 has 16 amino acids. Per the germline V gene, CDR1 is MGHDK and CDR2 is SYGVNS. The CDR3 region is CASRPPGQGSDSPLHF.

The chain employs TRBV7-2 and TRBJ1-2; the D gene TCRdb calls, TRBD1, cannot be checked with no DNA. Germline V gene sequence: CDR1 SGHTA, CDR2 FQGNSA. The CDR3 is 14 amino acids. The CDR3 sequence is CASSWGSGLGGYTF.

The chain links TRBV6-1 to TRBJ1-5. CDR1 and CDR2 (germline): MNHNS, SASEGT. This CDR3 spans 18 amino acids. The CDR3 loop reads CASSEQLVRTLINQPQHF.

The rearrangement uses TRBV20-1 and TRBJ2-7; the TCRdb call, TRBD2, lacks DNA for checking. This CDR3 has 16 amino acids. Germline loops: CDR1 DFQATT, CDR2 SNEGSKA (reference sequence). CDR3 sequence reads: CSARGRGGGTTREQYF.

J is TRBJ1-4 and V is TRBV5-1; the D gene TCRdb calls, TRBD1, cannot be checked with no DNA. The CDR3 has 17 residues. Germline CDR1 is SGHRS and CDR2 is YFSETQ. The CDR3 reads CASSSPEAGQGDEKLFF.

This chain connects TRBV12-5 to TRBJ2-1; TCRdb selects TRBD1, and the lack of DNA leaves this call unchecked. The CDR3 sequence is 15 residues long. Germline V gene data show CDR1 as LGHNT and CDR2 as FRNRAP. The CDR3: CASGTGQSAQDEQFF.

The chain carries TRBV4-1 and TRBJ2-2; with no DNA, the TCRdb D assignment of TRBD1 cannot be verified. CDR3 length equals 18 residues. Germline CDR1 and CDR2: MGHRA and YSYEKL. The chain's CDR3 is CASSRPVRGASSTGELFF.

The rearrangement joins TRBV7-2 to TRBJ2-7; there is no DNA to check the TCRdb D call of TRBD1. CDR1 and CDR2 from the germline V gene are SGHTA and FQGNSA. The CDR3 extends over 16 amino acids. This CDR3 is CASSLGTGTGSYEQYF.

V gene TRBV27 combines with J gene TRBJ2-1; TCRdb picks TRBD1, but there is no DNA to check that call. Germline-derived CDR1 and CDR2 are MNHEY and SMNVEV (reference sequence). This CDR3 comprises 15 residues. CDR3 residues: CASSLAGGLVREQFF.

The chain links TRBV20-1 to TRBJ2-3; no DNA is available, so the TRBD2 call from TCRdb remains unchecked. Germline values: CDR1 DFQATT, CDR2 SNEGSKA (reference sequence). CDR3 length equals 15 residues. The CDR3: CSARAAGFSTDTQYF.

The chain has TRBV25-1 and TRBJ2-7; the D call of TRBD1 rests on TCRdb alone, since no DNA is present to check it. Germline lookup yields CDR1 MGHDK and CDR2 SYGVNS. The CDR3 is 14 amino acids. The CDR3 reads CASIGQAISYEQYF.

This chain links TRBV4-3 with TRBJ1-2; the TCRdb D gene call, TRBD1, has no DNA to confirm it. There are 14 residues in the CDR3. CDR1 is LGHNA and CDR2 is YSLEER in the germline V gene. The CDR3 spells CASSASGQSYGYTF.

V gene TRBV5-1 combines with J gene TRBJ2-1; TCRdb indicates TRBD2, and absent DNA this call remains unverified. The CDR3 contains 18 residues. CDR1 and CDR2 from the germline V gene are SGHRS and YFSETQ. This CDR3 reads CASSLTPFAAGVLQKQFF.

The V call is TRBV28, the J call TRBJ2-3; without DNA, the TCRdb call of TRBD1 cannot be checked. From germline, CDR1 is MDHEN and CDR2 SYDVKM. The CDR3 contains 17 residues. The CDR3 reads CASSPRDRGLSTDTQYF.

V and J are TRBV14 and TRBJ2-3; TCRdb names TRBD1, which stays unverified in the absence of DNA. CDR1 and CDR2 (germline): SGHDN, FVKESK. This CDR3 region has 13 residues. CDR3 sequence: CASSQLAPDTQYF.

The V call is TRBV4-1, the J call TRBJ1-2. The V gene's germline CDR1 is MGHRA and CDR2 YSYEKL. The CDR3 is made up of 16 amino acids. CDR3 residues: CASSQESQFRFYGYTF.

V and J are TRBV5-5 and TRBJ2-2. In germline, CDR1 is SGHKS, CDR2 YYEKEE (reference sequence). The CDR3 is 14 amino acids. CDR3 sequence reads: CASSSDMLTGELFF.

The chain has TRBV5-1 and TRBJ1-4; without DNA, the TCRdb call of TRBD1 cannot be checked. Germline V gene sequence: CDR1 SGHRS, CDR2 YFSETQ. The CDR3 covers 18 residues. The CDR3 spells CASSLLSRPGTGNEKLFF.

The chain has TRBV6-6 and TRBJ2-3. This CDR3 is 11 amino acids long. Germline V gene data show CDR1 as MNHNY and CDR2 as SVGAGI (reference sequence). CDR3: CASIQFRTQYF.

This chain connects TRBV7-3 to TRBJ2-2; TCRdb outputs TRBD1, but without DNA this stays unchecked. Looked up from germline, CDR1 is SGHTA and CDR2 is FQGTGA. The CDR3 runs to 16 residues. This chain's CDR3 is CASSPGGQQNTGELFF.

This rearrangement joins TRBV6-1 to TRBJ2-3; TCRdb designates TRBD2, a call that cannot be tested without DNA. The CDR3 contains 19 residues. Germline lookup yields CDR1 MNHNS and CDR2 SASEGT. The CDR3 here is CASSPILLAGGGRADTQYF.

The chain links TRBV7-2 to TRBJ1-1. Germline assignment: CDR1 SGHTA and CDR2 FQGNSA. There are 15 residues in the CDR3. CDR3 loop: CASSLIPQLDTEAFF.